The 28 T cell receptor beta chains below come from one sample, sequenced in a study of T cells after yellow fever vaccination. In TCRdb, the 5' RACE reads were re-called with MiXCR into one record per CDR3 protein. This sample yields over 110,000 distinct CDR3 sequences, of which 7.7% are seen a single time; under 0.85% belongs to the top ten. Here the sequenced sample was CD4+ T cells sorted from PBMCs, taken 5 days after the yellow fever booster vaccination. The receptors were gathered from a man aged 25-40 years who received the YFV17D yellow fever vaccine.

The chain couples TRBV7-2 to TRBJ2-1; D is tentatively TRBD1 or TRBD2 (5 bases each). V was clipped by 5 bases and J by 8 bases, with 16 bases between them. This CDR3 contains 14 residues. Germline CDR1 and CDR2: SGHTA and FQGNSA. The CDR3 protein is CASSNARGRDEQFF. The CDR3 DNA reads as TGTGCCAGCAGCAACGCCCGGGGACGGGATGAGCAGTTCTTC.

In its sample, this clonotype was seen a few times. V gene TRBV5-1 combines with J gene TRBJ2-2; a possible D gene is TRBD1 (6 bases). Germline CDR1 SGHRS, CDR2 YFSETQ. V lost 0 bases, J lost 4 bases, and 7 bases lay in between. This CDR3 has 14 amino acids. This CDR3 is CASSLEGGTGELFF. CDR3 bases: TGCGCCAGCAGCTTGGAAGGGGGCACCGGGGAGCTGTTTTTT.

This clonotype was found many times. This sequence joins TRBV19 and TRBJ2-3; 7 bases line up with TRBD1. V was clipped by 5 bases and J by 4 bases; unmatched bases: 6. The CDR3 spans 14 residues. Germline V gene sequence: CDR1 LNHDA, CDR2 SQIVND (reference sequence). The CDR3 region is CASSVTGTADTQYF. In DNA form, the CDR3 reads TGTGCCAGTAGTGTCACCGGGACAGCAGATACGCAGTATTTT.

Many counts were recorded for this clonotype. The chain combines TRBV29-1 with TRBJ2-5, with 7 bases that match TRBD1. With V trimmed by 8 bases and J by 1 base, 1 base remained unmatched. Germline-derived CDR1 and CDR2 are SQVTM and ANQGSEA. The CDR3 totals 11 residues. Here the CDR3 DNA reads TGCAGCTACAGGGGCCAAGAGACCCAGTACTTC. Protein product: CSYRGQETQYF.

Ten or more counts support this clonotype. The J gene is TRBJ2-5, the V gene TRBV12-3 or TRBV12-4, with D possibly TRBD1 on 5 matching bases. The CDR3 is made up of 13 amino acids. Trimming cost V 3 bases and J 7 bases, with 12 bases left between them. DNA for the CDR3: TGTGCCAGCAGTTTTGGGTCTCAGGGGACCCAGTACTTC. Translating gives CASSFGSQGTQYF.

The rearrangement links TRBV20-1 to TRBJ2-1; TRBD2 agrees at 8 bases. The CDR3 length is 15 residues. Germline CDR1 DFQATT, CDR2 SNEGSKA (reference sequence). The ends lost 6 bases at V and 0 bases at J; junction bases unmatched: 7. The CDR3 here is CSARGGRSSYNEQFF. The CDR3 DNA sequence: TGCAGTGCCCGGGGGGGGAGGAGCTCCTACAATGAGCAGTTCTTC.

Points on this clonotype: This sequence may be a read error, since a much larger clone differs from it by one base. This rearrangement joins TRBV12-3 or TRBV12-4 to TRBJ2-5, with 7 bases identical to TRBD1. This CDR3 region has 14 residues. The ends lost 8 bases at V and 8 bases at J; junction bases unmatched: 14. CDR3 amino acids: CASLDRALNNTQYF. As DNA, the CDR3 is TGTGCCAGCCTTGACAGGGCCCTCAACAATACCCAGTACTTC.

This clonotype was counted many times. The chain has TRBV11-2 and TRBJ2-2; the D is unclear. Germline values: CDR1 SGHAT, CDR2 FQNNGV. This CDR3 region has 14 residues. V lost 5 bases to trimming and J lost 2 bases, with 9 bases between them. The CDR3 protein is CASSRSPNTGELFF. The CDR3 bases are TGTGCCAGCAGCCGTAGCCCAAACACCGGGGAGCTGTTTTTT.

This clonotype was seen many times. The chain carries TRBV7-2 and TRBJ2-3; TRBD1 might be the D (5 bases). CDR3 length: 15 residues. The germline V and J ends were trimmed by 3 bases and 1 base, with 11 bases remaining between them. Germline V lookup: CDR1 SGHTA, CDR2 FQGNSA. The CDR3 region is CASSFQGPRTDTQYF. Written as DNA, the CDR3 is TGTGCCAGCAGCTTTCAGGGCCCCCGCACAGATACGCAGTATTTT.

At least ten counts were recorded for this clonotype. The chain employs TRBV29-1 and TRBJ2-7, with D possibly being TRBD2 (5 bases). CDR3 size: 13 residues. Between the trimmed V and J ends, which lost 3 bases and 6 bases, there was a span of 15 bases. CDR1 SQVTM and CDR2 ANQGSEA come from the germline V gene. The CDR3 nucleotides are TGCAGCGTTGAGCCCGGACTCTTCGGCGAGCAGTACTTC. Protein sequence: CSVEPGLFGEQYF.

This clonotype was seen at least ten times. This chain joins TRBV6-2 or TRBV6-3 and TRBJ1-4, with TRBD1 as a possible D gene (5 bases). Germline V gives CDR1 MNHEY, CDR2 SVGEGT. V was trimmed by 0 bases and J by 8 bases, leaving 13 bases between them. This CDR3 is built from 15 residues. CDR3 sequence: CASSYSKGAREKLFF. The CDR3 DNA reads TGTGCCAGCAGTTACTCGAAAGGGGCAAGAGAAAAACTGTTTTTT.

This clonotype occurred many times. This chain uses TRBV9 with TRBJ1-3; 8 bases are shared with TRBD1. V gave up 3 bases and J gave up 1 base; unmatched junction bases: 0. This CDR3 spans 14 amino acids. CDR1 is SGDLS, CDR2 YYNGEE, per germline. The CDR3 loop is CASSGTGSGNTIYF. In DNA form, the CDR3 reads TGTGCCAGCAGCGGGACAGGGTCTGGAAACACCATATATTTT.

The rearrangement links TRBV30 to TRBJ2-5; 8 positions match TRBD1. This CDR3 has 14 residues. Germline lookup yields CDR1 GTSNPN and CDR2 SVGIG (reference sequence). The V segment lost 5 bases and the J segment 4 bases; nucleotides outside the gene matches: 9. The CDR3 spells CAWGAGGAVETQYF. CDR3 DNA sequence: TGTGCCTGGGGGGCAGGGGGCGCGGTAGAGACCCAGTACTTC.

As regards this clonotype: A much larger clone differs by one base, so this may be a read error. The rearrangement joins TRBV27 to TRBJ2-3, with 9 nucleotides matching TRBD2. The CDR3 has 17 amino acids. Germline CDR1 MNHEY, CDR2 SMNVEV (reference sequence). J gave up 9 bases and V 0 bases, and 13 bases lay outside the gene matches. The chain's CDR3 is CASSLSFLGSGGNTQYF. DNA for the CDR3: TGTGCCAGCAGTTTATCGTTTTTAGGGAGCGGGGGGAACACGCAGTATTTT.

V and J are TRBV15 and TRBJ1-6; maybe TRBD1 (6 bases). Germline CDR1 and CDR2: LNHNV and YYDKDF (reference sequence). V was clipped by 8 bases and J by 8 bases, with 13 bases between them. The CDR3 extends over 13 amino acids. DNA of the CDR3: TGTGCCACCCACCGGGACAAGGATTCACCCCTCCACTTT. Protein: CATHRDKDSPLHF.

This clonotype was counted many times. The chain is built from TRBV3-1 and TRBJ2-1, with D unresolved. Per the germline V gene, CDR1 is LGHDT and CDR2 is YNNKEL (reference sequence). There are 12 residues in the CDR3. V was shortened by 1 base and J by 10 bases, with 8 bases between the two germline ends. In DNA form, the CDR3 reads TGTGCCAGCAGCCAAGCGGGTGGGGAGCAGTTCTTC. It codes for CASSQAGGEQFF.

This clonotype was detected ten times or more. V and J are TRBV7-3 and TRBJ2-7; possible D gene TRBD1, 5 bases. Germline assignment: CDR1 SGHTA and CDR2 FQGTGA. The CDR3 is 14 residues long. Trimming shortened V by 4 bases and J by 1 base, and 11 bases separated the two germline ends. CDR3 protein: CASSWGSGSYEQYF. In DNA, the CDR3 is TGTGCCAGCAGCTGGGGCTCCGGGTCCTACGAGCAGTACTTC.

This clonotype was found a few times. The rearrangement joins TRBV12-5 to TRBJ2-1; the D gene is possibly TRBD1 (7 bases). CDR1 and CDR2 from the germline V gene are LGHNT and FRNRAP. Trimming removed 0 bases at V and 9 bases at J, with 12 bases between. The length of the CDR3 is 14 residues. The CDR3 sequence: CASGLVHRGGEQFF. CDR3 DNA: TGTGCTAGTGGTTTGGTACACAGGGGAGGTGAGCAGTTCTTC.

For this clonotype: It may be a read error: a sequence one base away is much more abundant. This sequence joins TRBV4-3 and TRBJ2-2; D ambiguous. From germline, CDR1 is LGHNA and CDR2 YSLEER. The CDR3 contains 14 residues. V was cut by 4 bases and J by 3 bases, with 9 bases left in between. The DNA for the CDR3 is TGCGCCAGCAGCCGAGATGGGTACACCGGGGAGCTGTTTTTT. It yields the protein CASSRDGYTGELFF.

This clonotype was observed at least ten times. This chain joins TRBV11-2 and TRBJ2-7; 9 nucleotides align to TRBD2. V lost 1 base to trimming and J lost 0 bases; unmatched junction nucleotides: 1. Germline assignment: CDR1 SGHAT and CDR2 FQNNGV. This CDR3 region has 15 residues. The CDR3 here is CASSLVAGVSYEQYF. The CDR3 nucleotides read TGTGCCAGCAGCTTAGTAGCGGGAGTCTCCTACGAGCAGTACTTC.

At least ten counts were recorded for this clonotype. The chain combines TRBV27 with TRBJ1-5, with TRBD1 matching over 11 bases. CDR1 is MNHEY and CDR2 is SMNVEV in the germline V gene (reference sequence). With 5 bases clipped from V and 1 base from J, the junction kept 10 bases outside the gene matches. This CDR3 has 18 amino acids. In nucleotides, the CDR3 is TGTGCCAGCAGTCCCCCCGGGACAGGGGGATCAAGCAATCAGCCCCAGCATTTT. Its protein product is CASSPPGTGGSSNQPQHF.

This clonotype was recorded many times. The chain joins TRBV5-5 to TRBJ2-5; possibly TRBD1 or TRBD2 for D (5 bases each). V was clipped by 3 bases and J by 4 bases, with 19 bases between them. This CDR3 spans 16 amino acids. Germline values: CDR1 SGHKS, CDR2 YYEKEE (reference sequence). This CDR3 is CASSWTRAGTTETQYF. Written as DNA, the CDR3 is TGTGCCAGCAGCTGGACCAGGGCAGGGACGACAGAGACCCAGTACTTC.

This clonotype has ten or more counts. V is TRBV5-1 and J is TRBJ2-1; 8 bases fit TRBD1. With V trimmed by 9 bases and J by 2 bases, 7 bases remained unmatched. The CDR3 totals 14 residues. Germline values: CDR1 SGHRS, CDR2 YFSETQ. The CDR3 coding sequence is TGCGCCACCACAGGGGGTAGCGCCTACAATGAGCAGTTCTTC. Amino acid sequence: CATTGGSAYNEQFF. The full variable domain, in which reference TRBV5-1 and TRBJ2-1 provide the parts outside the CDR3, is KAGVTQTPRYLIKTRGQQVTLSCSPISGHRSVSWYQQTPGQGLQFLFEYFSETQRNKGNFPGRFSGRQFSNSRSEMNVSTLELGDSALYLCATTGGSAYNEQFFGPGTRLTVL.

In its sample, this clonotype was seen many times. This chain uses TRBV7-9 with TRBJ2-1; either TRBD1 or TRBD2 may supply D (6 bases each). The germline gives CDR1 SEHNR, CDR2 FQNEAQ (reference sequence). This CDR3 region has 12 residues. V gave up 7 bases and J gave up 10 bases, with 14 bases separating them. The chain's CDR3 is CASKISGGEQFF. The CDR3 nucleotides read TGTGCCAGCAAGATCTCCGGGGGCGAGCAGTTCTTC.

This clonotype was seen ten or more times. V is TRBV6-6 and J is TRBJ2-7, with D perhaps TRBD2 (5 bases). The CDR3 covers 11 residues. The V end lost 6 bases, the J end lost 4 bases, and 7 bases lay between the germline ends. Germline V gene sequence: CDR1 MNHNY, CDR2 SVGAGI (reference sequence). CDR3 in amino acids: CASRDWYEQYF. As DNA, the CDR3 is TGTGCCAGCAGGGACTGGTACGAGCAGTACTTC.

The sample holds many counts of this clonotype. The chain couples TRBV6-6 to TRBJ2-5; D gene uncertain. Germline CDR1 is MNHNY and CDR2 is SVGAGI (reference sequence). The ends were cut back, 8 bases at V and 8 bases at J, with 12 bases in the middle. The CDR3 is 11 amino acids. In DNA, the CDR3 is TGTGCCAGCGTGACTGGCGGAACCCAGTACTTC. Amino acids: CASVTGGTQYF.

This clonotype came up many times. The chain has TRBV10-3 and TRBJ2-5; D is perhaps TRBD1 (5 bases). The V gene lost 4 bases and the J gene lost 5 bases, with 17 bases spanning the gap. CDR3 length: 15 residues. CDR1 and CDR2 (germline): ENHRY, SYGVKD. The CDR3 DNA follows: TGTGCCATCAGTGTCCTAGGGCAGGGATTGGAGACCCAGTACTTC. Residues: CAISVLGQGLETQYF.

In this sample, this clonotype turned up many times. For the CDR3, the DNA is TGTGCCAGCAGTACGACGGGGGTTCTTGTCTCTGGGGCCAACGTCCTGACTTTC. Translation: CASSTTGVLVSGANVLTF. The V and J genes are TRBV27 and TRBJ2-6; D is perhaps TRBD2 (6 bases). The CDR3 is made up of 18 amino acids. Germline CDR1 MNHEY, CDR2 SMNVEV (reference sequence). V shed 5 bases and J shed 0 bases, with 17 bases lying between them.